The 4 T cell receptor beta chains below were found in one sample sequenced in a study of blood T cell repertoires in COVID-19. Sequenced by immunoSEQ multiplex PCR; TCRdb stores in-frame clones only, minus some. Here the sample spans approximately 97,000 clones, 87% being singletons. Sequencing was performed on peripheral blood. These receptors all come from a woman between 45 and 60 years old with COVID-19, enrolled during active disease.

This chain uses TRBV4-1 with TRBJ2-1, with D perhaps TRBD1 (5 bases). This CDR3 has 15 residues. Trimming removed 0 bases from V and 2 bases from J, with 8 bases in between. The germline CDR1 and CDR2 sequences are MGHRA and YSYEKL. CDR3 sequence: CASSQDQGPYNEQFF. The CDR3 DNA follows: TGCGCCAGCAGCCAAGATCAGGGCCCCTACAATGAGCAGTTCTTC.

As DNA, the CDR3 is TGTGCCAGCAGTTCAGCGGGGCATAGCACAGATACGCAGTATTTT. Its translation: CASSSAGHSTDTQYF. The chain carries TRBV2 and TRBJ2-3; 7 bases align to TRBD2. CDR1 SNHLY and CDR2 FYNNEI come from the germline V gene. Losses at the gene ends were 5 bases for V and 0 bases for J; bases not matched to a gene: 5. CDR3 length equals 15 residues.

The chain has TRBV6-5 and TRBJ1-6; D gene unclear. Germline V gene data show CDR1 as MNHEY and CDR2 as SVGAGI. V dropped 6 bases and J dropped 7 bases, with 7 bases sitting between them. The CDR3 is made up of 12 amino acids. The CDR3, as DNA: TGTGCCAGCAGCCAACAGAATTCACCCCTCCACTTT. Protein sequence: CASSQQNSPLHF.

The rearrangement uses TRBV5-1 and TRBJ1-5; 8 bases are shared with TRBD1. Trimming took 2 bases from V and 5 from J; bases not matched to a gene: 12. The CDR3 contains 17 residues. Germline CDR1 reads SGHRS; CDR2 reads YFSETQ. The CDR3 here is CASSFLDRVLLHQPQHF. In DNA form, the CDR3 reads TGCGCCAGCAGCTTCCTGGACAGGGTGCTTCTTCATCAGCCCCAGCATTTT.